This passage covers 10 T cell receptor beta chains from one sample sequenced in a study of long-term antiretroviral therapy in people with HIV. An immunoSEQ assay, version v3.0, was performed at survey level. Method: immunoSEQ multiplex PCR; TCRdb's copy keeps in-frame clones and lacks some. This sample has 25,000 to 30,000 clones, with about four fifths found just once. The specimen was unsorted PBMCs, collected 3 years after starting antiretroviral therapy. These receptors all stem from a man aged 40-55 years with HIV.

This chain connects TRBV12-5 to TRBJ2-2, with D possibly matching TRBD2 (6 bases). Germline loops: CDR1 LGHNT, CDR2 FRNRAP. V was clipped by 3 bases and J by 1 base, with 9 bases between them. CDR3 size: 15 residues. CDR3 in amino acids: CASGLSSGNTGELFF. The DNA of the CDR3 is TGTGCTAGTGGTTTAAGTAGCGGGAACACCGGGGAGCTGTTTTTT. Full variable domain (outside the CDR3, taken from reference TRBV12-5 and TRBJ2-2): DARVTQTPRHKVTEMGQEVTMRCQPILGHNTVFWYRQTMMQGLELLAYFRNRAPLDDSGMPKDRFSAEMPDATLATLKIQPSEPRDSAVYFCASGLSSGNTGELFFGEGSRLTVL.

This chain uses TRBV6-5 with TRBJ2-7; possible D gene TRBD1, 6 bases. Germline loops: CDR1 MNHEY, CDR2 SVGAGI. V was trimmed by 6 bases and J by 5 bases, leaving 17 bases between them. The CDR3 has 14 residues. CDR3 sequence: CASRQSGVPDEQYF. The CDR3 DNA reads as TGTGCCAGCAGACAATCAGGGGTCCCTGACGAGCAGTACTTC.

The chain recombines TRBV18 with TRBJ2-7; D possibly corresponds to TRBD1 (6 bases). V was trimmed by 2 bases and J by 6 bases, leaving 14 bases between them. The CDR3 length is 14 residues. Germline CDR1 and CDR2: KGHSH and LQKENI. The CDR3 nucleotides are TGTGCCAGCTCACCAGGGACACCAGGAGGCGAGCAGTACTTC. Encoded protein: CASSPGTPGGEQYF.

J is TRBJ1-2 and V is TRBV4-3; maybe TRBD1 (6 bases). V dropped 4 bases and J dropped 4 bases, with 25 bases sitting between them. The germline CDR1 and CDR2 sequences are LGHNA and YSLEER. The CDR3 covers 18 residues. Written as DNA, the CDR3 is TGCGCCAGCAGCCCGAGCGCGGGGGCCGAGGGCTTCGGCTATGGCTACACCTTC. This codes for CASSPSAGAEGFGYGYTF.

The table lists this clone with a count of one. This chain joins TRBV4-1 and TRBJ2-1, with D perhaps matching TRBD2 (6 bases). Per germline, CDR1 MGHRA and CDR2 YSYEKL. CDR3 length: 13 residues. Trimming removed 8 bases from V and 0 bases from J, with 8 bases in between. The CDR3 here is CASQGGSYNEQFF. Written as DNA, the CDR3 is TGCGCCAGCCAGGGAGGCTCCTACAATGAGCAGTTCTTC.

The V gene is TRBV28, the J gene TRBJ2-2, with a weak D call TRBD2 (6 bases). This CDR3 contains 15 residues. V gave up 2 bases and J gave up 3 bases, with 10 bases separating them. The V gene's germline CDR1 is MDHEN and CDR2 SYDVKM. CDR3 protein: CASSLAGWDTGELFF. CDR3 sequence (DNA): TGTGCCAGCAGTTTAGCGGGATGGGACACCGGGGAGCTGTTTTTT.

The CDR3 sequence is CASSRLAGNNEQFF. Here the CDR3 DNA reads TGCGCCAGCAGCCGACTAGCGGGAAACAATGAGCAGTTCTTC. V usage is TRBV10-2 and J usage is TRBJ2-1; 11 bases line up with TRBD2. Germline-derived CDR1 and CDR2 are WSHSY and SAAADI. The CDR3 has 14 residues. J gave up 5 bases and V 6 bases, and 3 bases lay outside the gene matches.

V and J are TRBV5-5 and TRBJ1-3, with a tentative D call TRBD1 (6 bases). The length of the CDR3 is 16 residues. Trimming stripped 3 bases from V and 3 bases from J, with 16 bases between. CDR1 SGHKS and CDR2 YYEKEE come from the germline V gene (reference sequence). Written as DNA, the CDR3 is TGTGCCAGCAGCTCCGGGCGGGGGGCAGGTGGAAACACCATATATTTT. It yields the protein CASSSGRGAGGNTIYF.

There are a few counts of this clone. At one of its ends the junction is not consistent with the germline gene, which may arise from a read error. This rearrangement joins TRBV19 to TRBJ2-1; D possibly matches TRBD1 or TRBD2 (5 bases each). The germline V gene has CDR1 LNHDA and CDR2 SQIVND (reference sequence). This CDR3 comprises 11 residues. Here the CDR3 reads CASSIGGMMVF. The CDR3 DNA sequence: TGTGCCAGTAGTATTGGGGGAATGATGGTCTTC.

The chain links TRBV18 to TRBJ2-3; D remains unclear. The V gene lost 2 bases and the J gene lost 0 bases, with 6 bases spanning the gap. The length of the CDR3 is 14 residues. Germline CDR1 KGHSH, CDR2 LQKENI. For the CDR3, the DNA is TGTGCCAGCTCACCAGAAGGTAGCACAGATACGCAGTATTTT. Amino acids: CASSPEGSTDTQYF.